This TCR beta chain was profiled in a study of blood T cell repertoires in COVID-19. Study summary: The study drew acute and convalescent COVID-19 samples from the United States, Italy and Spain. The analysed material was cDNA or gDNA that came from T cells, B-cell-depleted T cells, or PBMCs.

Germline V CDR1 and CDR2: MNHEY, SVGAGI. V gave up 10 bases and J gave up 1 base; unmatched junction bases: 7. The CDR3 totals 14 residues. In the source study's methods: Cell counts per sample came from amplifying reference gene primers. Assay: immunoSEQ multiplex PCR; the TCRdb copy retains only in-frame clones and omits some. The V and J calls and clone size are taken from that table; D and trimming were inferred from the DNA. The top ten hold about 10% of the sample, which has 200,000 to 250,000 clones, around 83% seen once. Specimen: peripheral blood. The sequence derives from a man at least 80 years old with acute or convalescent COVID-19. This rearrangement joins TRBV6-5 to TRBJ1-1; 9 nucleotides align to TRBD1. Here the CDR3 DNA reads TGTGCCATCCGACAGGGGGTCGCGAACACTGAAGCTTTCTTT. Its protein is CAIRQGVANTEAFF.